This T cell receptor beta chain was obtained from a study of OX40 agonist ivuxolimab in advanced cancers. Study information: Two patients with cutaneous melanoma and one with hepatocellular carcinoma, three in total, showed partial responses.

Sequenced by immunoSEQ multiplex PCR; TCRdb stores in-frame clones only, minus some. The profile covers roughly 35,000 clones, with 80% to 85% appearing a single time and 1.3% to 1.5% taken by the ten largest. Comment on this clone: Antigen: not known.

Notes on the study in general: Clonal expansion from baseline to week 6 occurred in both CD4+ and CD8+ T cells.

Trimming removed 6 bases at V and 5 bases at J, with 14 bases between. The CDR3 contains 13 residues. Germline loops: CDR1 MNHEY, CDR2 SVGAGI. The sequencing here drew on CD4+ or CD8+ T cells sorted from blood, taken in a trial of the OX40 agonist ivuxolimab. The origin of this receptor is an adult with an advanced solid tumor such as melanoma, head and neck, liver or kidney cancer. This sequence joins TRBV6-5 and TRBJ2-7; D is possibly TRBD2 (6 bases). The CDR3 bases are TGTGCCAGCAGACCCATTTGGGGGGACGAGCAGTACTTC. Its protein product is CASRPIWGDEQYF.